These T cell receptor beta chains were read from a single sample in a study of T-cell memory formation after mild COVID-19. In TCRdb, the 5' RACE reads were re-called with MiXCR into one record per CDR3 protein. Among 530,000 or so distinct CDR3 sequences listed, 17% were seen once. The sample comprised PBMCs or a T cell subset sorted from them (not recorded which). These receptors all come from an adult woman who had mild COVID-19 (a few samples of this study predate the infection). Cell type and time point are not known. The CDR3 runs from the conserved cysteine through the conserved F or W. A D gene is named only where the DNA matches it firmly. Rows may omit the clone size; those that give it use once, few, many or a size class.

CDR3: CASSPLLPGQNEQYF
DNA: TGTGCCAGCAGTCCTCTTCTTCCGGGACAGAACGAGCAGTACTTC
J: TRBJ2-7
V: TRBV6-5
D: TRBD1
size: few

CDR3: CSVNYQPQHF
DNA: TGCAGCGTTAATTATCAGCCCCAGCATTTT
J: TRBJ1-5
V: TRBV29-1
D: -
size: few

CDR3: CASSEFTATSTDTQYF
DNA: TGTGCCAGCAGTGAATTCACAGCCACTAGCACAGATACGCAGTATTTT
J: TRBJ2-3
V: TRBV25-1
D: -
size: -

CDR3: CSVNRASGRARSTQYF
DNA: TGCAGCGTCAATAGGGCTAGCGGGAGGGCCAGGTCGACCCAGTACTTC
J: TRBJ2-5
V: TRBV29-1
D: TRBD2
size: few

CDR3: CSAAPGLAVSYNEQFF
DNA: TGCAGTGCGGCACCGGGACTAGCCGTGTCCTACAATGAGCAGTTCTTC
J: TRBJ2-1
V: TRBV20-1
D: TRBD2
size: few

CDR3: CASSYVWGRGDTEAFF
DNA: TGTGCCAGCAGTTACGTCTGGGGGAGAGGAGACACTGAAGCTTTCTTT
J: TRBJ1-1
V: TRBV6-2/TRBV6-3
D: -
size: -

CDR3: CASSQERTSGLDTQYF
DNA: TGTGCCAGCAGCCAAGAGCGGACTAGCGGGTTAGATACGCAGTATTTT
J: TRBJ2-3
V: TRBV4-2
D: TRBD2
size: few

CDR3: CASSLGAGNSPLHF
DNA: TGTGCCAGCAGTTTAGGCGCAGGCAATTCACCCCTCCACTTT
J: TRBJ1-6
V: TRBV12-3/TRBV12-4
D: -
size: many

CDR3: CASSLGGLANEKLFF
DNA: TGTGCCAGCAGCTTAGGGGGTTTAGCTAATGAAAAACTGTTTTTT
J: TRBJ1-4
V: TRBV7-2
D: -
size: few

CDR3: CASSEGQQGQPQHF
DNA: TGTGCCAGCTCAGAGGGACAGCAGGGTCAGCCCCAGCATTTT
J: TRBJ1-5
V: TRBV18
D: TRBD1
size: -

CDR3: CSARAEGGHPRGYTF
DNA: TGCAGTGCTAGAGCTGAGGGAGGACACCCTCGGGGCTACACCTTC
J: TRBJ1-2
V: TRBV20-1
D: -
size: -

CDR3: CASSVASGEQFF
DNA: TGCGCCAGCAGCGTGGCCAGCGGTGAGCAGTTCTTC
J: TRBJ2-1
V: TRBV5-1
D: -
size: few

CDR3: CATSSGTGLGASTDTQYF
DNA: TGTGCCACCTCCTCCGGGACAGGGTTGGGTGCGAGCACAGATACGCAGTATTTT
J: TRBJ2-3
V: TRBV24-1
D: TRBD1
size: -

CDR3: CAISESDTTDEAFF
DNA: TGTGCCATCAGTGAGTCCGATACGACGGATGAAGCTTTCTTT
J: TRBJ1-1
V: TRBV10-3
D: -
size: -

CDR3: CSARSMEGATDTQYF
DNA: TGCAGTGCTAGATCCATGGAGGGAGCCACAGATACGCAGTATTTT
J: TRBJ2-3
V: TRBV20-1
D: -
size: few

CDR3: CASSGTGHKNTEAFF
DNA: TGTGCCAGCTCAGGTACGGGACACAAGAACACTGAAGCTTTCTTT
J: TRBJ1-1
V: TRBV5-6
D: -
size: few

CDR3: CSARRLNTEAFF
DNA: TGCAGTGCTAGAAGGTTGAACACTGAAGCTTTCTTT
J: TRBJ1-1
V: TRBV20-1
D: -
size: few

CDR3: CASSQTFGGRAFF
DNA: TGTGCCAGCAGCCAGACGTTCGGGGGGCGAGCTTTCTTT
J: TRBJ1-1
V: TRBV14
D: -
size: many

CDR3: CASSLGAGAIYEQYF
DNA: TGTGCCAGCAGCTTAGGGGCAGGGGCTATCTACGAGCAGTACTTC
J: TRBJ2-7
V: TRBV11-2
D: -
size: -

CDR3: CASSLVAVDTYEQYF
DNA: TGCGCCAGCAGCTTGGTCGCAGTGGATACCTACGAGCAGTACTTC
J: TRBJ2-7
V: TRBV5-1
D: -
size: -

CDR3: CATSRAGRGRTGELFF
DNA: TGTGCCACCAGCAGAGCCGGGAGGGGCCGCACCGGGGAGCTGTTTTTT
J: TRBJ2-2
V: TRBV15
D: TRBD2
size: -

CDR3: CAISGDPSISYNEQFF
DNA: TGTGCCATCAGTGGGGACCCAAGCATCTCCTACAATGAGCAGTTCTTC
J: TRBJ2-1
V: TRBV10-3
D: -
size: -

CDR3: CASSLGAVMNTEAFF
DNA: TGTGCCAGCAGCTTGGGGGCAGTCATGAACACTGAAGCTTTCTTT
J: TRBJ1-1
V: TRBV5-5
D: -
size: few

CDR3: CATTRQGSGNTEAFF
DNA: TGTGCCACCACGCGCCAGGGGAGCGGGAACACTGAAGCTTTCTTT
J: TRBJ1-1
V: TRBV27
D: -
size: few

CDR3: CASTLGGTTNTGELFF
DNA: TGTGCCAGCACCCTTGGGGGGACAACGAACACCGGGGAGCTGTTTTTT
J: TRBJ2-2
V: TRBV12-3/TRBV12-4
D: -
size: few

CDR3: CASSSGRNEQFF
DNA: TGTGCCAGCAGCTCCGGAAGGAATGAGCAGTTCTTC
J: TRBJ2-1
V: TRBV6-1
D: -
size: -

CDR3: CASSASGQGYEQYF
DNA: TGTGCCAGCAGTGCCTCGGGACAGGGCTACGAGCAGTACTTC
J: TRBJ2-7
V: TRBV25-1
D: TRBD1
size: -

CDR3: CASIQGVNTEAFF
DNA: TGTGCCAGCATACAGGGGGTCAACACTGAAGCTTTCTTT
J: TRBJ1-1
V: TRBV6-2/TRBV6-3
D: TRBD1
size: -

CDR3: CSARASSNEKLFF
DNA: TGCAGTGCTAGAGCCAGTTCTAATGAAAAACTGTTTTTT
J: TRBJ1-4
V: TRBV20-1
D: -
size: few

CDR3: CSVSTGGNTGELFF
DNA: TGCAGCGTTTCCACAGGGGGCAACACCGGGGAGCTGTTTTTT
J: TRBJ2-2
V: TRBV29-1
D: TRBD1
size: -

CDR3: CASSQVGAGPPFYEQYF
DNA: TGTGCCAGCAGCCAAGTGGGGGCGGGGCCCCCTTTCTACGAGCAGTACTTC
J: TRBJ2-7
V: TRBV3-1
D: -
size: few

CDR3: CASSVGGGPTSGNTIYF
DNA: TGTGCCAGCAGCGTAGGGGGCGGCCCGACCTCTGGAAACACCATATATTTT
J: TRBJ1-3
V: TRBV9
D: -
size: few

CDR3: CASSKTGGENTEAFF
DNA: TGTGCCAGCTCCAAAACGGGGGGCGAGAACACTGAAGCTTTCTTT
J: TRBJ1-1
V: TRBV18
D: -
size: few

CDR3: CARQDGNQPQHF
DNA: TGTGCCAGACAGGACGGCAATCAGCCCCAGCATTTT
J: TRBJ1-5
V: TRBV12-3/TRBV12-4
D: -
size: once

CDR3: CASSAPGLTTSTDTQYF
DNA: TGTGCCAGCAGCGCCCCGGGACTGACTACTAGCACAGATACGCAGTATTTT
J: TRBJ2-3
V: TRBV21-1
D: -
size: once

CDR3: CAWNRDSHVGYEQYF
DNA: TGTGCCTGGAACCGGGACAGCCACGTTGGATACGAGCAGTACTTC
J: TRBJ2-7
V: TRBV30
D: TRBD1
size: -